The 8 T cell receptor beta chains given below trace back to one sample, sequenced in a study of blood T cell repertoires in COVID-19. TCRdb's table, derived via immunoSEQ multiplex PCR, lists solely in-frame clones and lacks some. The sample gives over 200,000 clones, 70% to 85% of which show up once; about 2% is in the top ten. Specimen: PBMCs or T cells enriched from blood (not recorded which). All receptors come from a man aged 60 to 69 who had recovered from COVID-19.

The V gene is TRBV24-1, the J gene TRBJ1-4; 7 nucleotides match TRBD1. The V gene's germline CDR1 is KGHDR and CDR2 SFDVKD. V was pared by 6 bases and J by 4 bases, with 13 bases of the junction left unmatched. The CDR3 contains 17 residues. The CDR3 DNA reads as TGTGCCACCAGTAACCCCCGGGAGGGACAGAATAATGAAAAACTGTTTTTT. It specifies CATSNPREGQNNEKLFF.

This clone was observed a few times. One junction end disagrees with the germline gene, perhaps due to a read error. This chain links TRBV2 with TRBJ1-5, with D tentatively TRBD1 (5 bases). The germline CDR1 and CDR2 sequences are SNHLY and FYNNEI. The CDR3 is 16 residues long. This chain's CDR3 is CASREDIGAFNQPQHF. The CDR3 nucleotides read TGTGCCAGCAGAGAAGACATAGGGGCATTTAATCAGCCCCAGCATTTT.

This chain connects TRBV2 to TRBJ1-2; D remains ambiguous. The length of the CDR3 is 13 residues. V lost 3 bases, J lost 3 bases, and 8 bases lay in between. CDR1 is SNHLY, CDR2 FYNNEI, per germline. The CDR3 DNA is TGTGCCAGCAGTGATATGGCAGACTATGGCTACACCTTC. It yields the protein CASSDMADYGYTF.

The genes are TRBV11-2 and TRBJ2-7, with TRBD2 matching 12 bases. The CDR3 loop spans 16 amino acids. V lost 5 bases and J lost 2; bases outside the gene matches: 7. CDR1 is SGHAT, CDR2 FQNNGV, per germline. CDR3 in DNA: TGTGCCAGCAGCCCACCTAGGACTAGCGGGGCCTACGAGCAGTACTTC. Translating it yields CASSPPRTSGAYEQYF.

CDR3 DNA: TGTGCTAGTGGGACTTGGGGGGACACTGAAGCTTTCTTT. Residues: CASGTWGDTEAFF. The rearrangement uses TRBV12-5 and TRBJ1-1; TRBD1 is a possible D gene (5 bases). The germline V gene encodes CDR1 LGHNT and CDR2 FRNRAP. The CDR3 covers 13 residues. Trimming took off 6 bases at V and 3 bases at J, with 11 bases between the two ends. Variable domain in full (rest from reference TRBV12-5 and TRBJ1-1): DARVTQTPRHKVTEMGQEVTMRCQPILGHNTVFWYRQTMMQGLELLAYFRNRAPLDDSGMPKDRFSAEMPDATLATLKIQPSEPRDSAVYFCASGTWGDTEAFFGQGTRLTVV.

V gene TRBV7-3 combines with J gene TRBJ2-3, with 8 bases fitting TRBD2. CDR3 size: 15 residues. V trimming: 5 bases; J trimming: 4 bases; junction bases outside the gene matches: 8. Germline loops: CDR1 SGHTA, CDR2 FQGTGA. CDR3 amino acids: CASSPRGGRADTQYF. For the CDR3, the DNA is TGTGCCAGCAGCCCCCGGGGGGGGAGAGCAGATACGCAGTATTTT.

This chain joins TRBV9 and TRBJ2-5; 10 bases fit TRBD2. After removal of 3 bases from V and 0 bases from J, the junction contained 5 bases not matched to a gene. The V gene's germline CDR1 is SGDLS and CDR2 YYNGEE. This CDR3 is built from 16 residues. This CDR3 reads CASSGSGGADQETQYF. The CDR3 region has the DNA TGTGCCAGCAGCGGAAGCGGGGGGGCCGACCAAGAGACCCAGTACTTC.

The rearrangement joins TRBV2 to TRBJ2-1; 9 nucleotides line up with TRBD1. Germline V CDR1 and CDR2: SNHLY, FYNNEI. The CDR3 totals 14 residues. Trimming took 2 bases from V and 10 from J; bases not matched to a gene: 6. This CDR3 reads CASSELDRGSEQFF. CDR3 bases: TGTGCCAGCAGTGAACTGGACAGGGGAAGCGAGCAGTTCTTC.